This T cell receptor delta chain emerged from a study of gamma delta lymphoproliferative disorders and STAT genes (dated by TCRdb to the late 2010s). In the study overall: The LymphoTrack Dx TCRG Assay was used to build gamma-chain libraries from a minimum of 50 ng of genomic DNA. Because no corresponding Invivoscribe delta assay was available, delta-chain libraries were prepared according to the standard operating procedure of the EuroClonality-NGS working group. Within a larger immunophenotypic and STAT-mutation study, TCR gamma and delta CDR3 repertoires were profiled by deep sequencing in Tgammadelta lymphoproliferative disease patients and healthy controls. To confirm results, a couple of gamma-chain samples and all delta-chain samples were sequenced twice. The research as a whole found: Control T cells likely spanned varied maturation stages, while leukemic cells were skewed toward terminal effectors, potentially limiting patient-control comparisons. Almost every major gamma and delta clonotype found in patients was public, meaning shared with at least one healthy donor, with just a couple of gamma clonotypes being private to disease. It was noted by the authors that NGS specificity may be reduced at low frequencies, so confirmation of the public or private nature of leukemic clones is needed. In whole-repertoire clustering, patient gamma repertoires grouped separately from healthy controls, whereas delta repertoires showed no separation between groups.

Looking up the germline V gene yields CDR1 GEAIGNYY and CDR2 EKD. For this chain, trimming is 0 bases at the V end and 0 bases at the J end, and the number of junction bases without a gene match is 24. Measured from the cysteine to the phenylalanine, the CDR3 is 24 residues long. Just the 72-base CDR3 DNA is kept, in frame starting at base 1. On this clone: Its antigen is unknown. Since a far larger clone is one base different, this is likely a read error. The sample holds other DNA sequences that translate to the same CDR3.

In both library methods, multiplex PCR was carried out with primers targeting conserved V and J regions of the TCR genes. Purified and pooled amplicons were sequenced on an Illumina MiSeq platform. The authors' pipeline ran thus. V(D)J alignment, clonotype assembly and translation were done with MiXCR, while functionality assessment and CDR3 repertoire analyses were done with VDJtools. CDR3 was defined per IMGT, and analyses were restricted to productive sequences using functional genes, excluding ORF genes and pseudogenes. A custom Python script was used to look across all patients and controls for identical amino acid CDR3s belonging to major clonotypes, meaning those with a frequency of >=5%. To compare clonotype frequencies between patients and controls, a one-sided non-parametric Wilcoxon test was applied. TCRdb reprocessed the public reads with the caller CATT; rows with the same DNA were merged afterwards. In this record, the V and J calls reflect TCRdb's handling and not the investigators' own analysis. This sample holds fewer than 4,500 delta-chain clones; roughly 1.1% were observed only once. The ten largest clonotypes hold around 25% of the sample.

For both patients and controls, peripheral blood mononuclear cells were isolated, and the genomic DNA from these cells was used for TCR sequencing. The control group consisted of about 23 healthy adult blood donors (median age roughly 60 years; roughly 12 males and approximately 11 females) who were matched to the patients for age and sex. Sequenced: blood. Recombination joined TRDV2 with TRDJ1; 13 middle bases align to TRDD3. The source of this sequence is a human donor in good health. The CDR3 is CACDTLGLRLGDTETDLYTDKLIF. In nucleotide form, the sequence is TGTGCCTGTGACACCTTAGGTCTTAGACTGGGGGATACGGAAACCGACCTGTACACCGATAAACTCATCTTT.